A single sample is the source of the 24 T cell receptor beta chains below, sequenced in a study of blood T cell repertoires in COVID-19. The assay was immunoSEQ multiplex PCR, and TCRdb's table has in-frame clones only and misses some. This sample yields some 150,000 clones, of which about nine tenths are seen a single time; around 10% belongs to the top ten. What was sequenced was peripheral blood. Source of these receptors: a woman older than 75 with acute or convalescent COVID-19.

This sequence joins TRBV9 and TRBJ1-2, with D possibly TRBD1 on 6 matching bases. This CDR3 contains 14 residues. Trimming cost V 4 bases and J 4 bases, with 14 bases left between them. Per the germline V gene, CDR1 is SGDLS and CDR2 is YYNGEE. In DNA, the CDR3 is TGTGCCAGCAGCCCCCGACAGGAGGTCTATGGCTACACCTTC. Translating gives CASSPRQEVYGYTF. Using reference TRBV9 and TRBJ1-2 for the parts outside the CDR3, the full variable domain is DSGVTQTPKHLITATGQRVTLRCSPRSGDLSVYWYQQSLDQGLQFLIQYYNGEERAKGNILERFSAQQFPDLHSELNLSSLELGDSALYFCASSPRQEVYGYTFGSGTRLTVV.

The V and J genes are TRBV10-3 and TRBJ1-1; 8 nucleotides line up with TRBD1. The CDR3 has 12 residues. V lost 4 bases and J lost 10; bases outside the gene matches: 5. CDR1 and CDR2 from the germline V gene are ENHRY and SYGVKD. The CDR3 spells CAISVQGAGAFF. The CDR3 nucleotides are TGTGCCATCAGTGTTCAGGGGGCCGGAGCTTTCTTT.

The chain employs TRBV7-9 and TRBJ2-7, with 10 bases matching TRBD1. This CDR3 region has 14 residues. Germline V gene data show CDR1 as SEHNR and CDR2 as FQNEAQ (reference sequence). V was pared by 5 bases and J by 5 bases, with 6 bases of the junction left unmatched. CDR3: CASSQTGGFHEQYF. In nucleotides, the CDR3 is TGTGCCAGCAGCCAGACAGGGGGCTTCCACGAGCAGTACTTC.

The chain joins TRBV5-1 to TRBJ2-7, with 9 bases lining up with TRBD2. V was clipped by 0 bases and J by 3 bases; unmatched bases: 4. Germline values: CDR1 SGHRS, CDR2 YFSETQ. This CDR3 region has 15 residues. CDR3 protein: CASSLGAGGNYEQYF. Here the CDR3 DNA reads TGCGCCAGCAGCTTGGGAGCGGGGGGCAACTACGAGCAGTACTTC. The variable domain in full, with the rest retrieved from reference TRBV5-1 and TRBJ2-7, is KAGVTQTPRYLIKTRGQQVTLSCSPISGHRSVSWYQQTPGQGLQFLFEYFSETQRNKGNFPGRFSGRQFSNSRSEMNVSTLELGDSALYLCASSLGAGGNYEQYFGPGTRLTVT.

Details on this clone: Within the sample, other DNA sequences also encode this same CDR3. This rearrangement joins TRBV2 to TRBJ1-1, with D possibly matching TRBD1 (5 bases). The germline V gene encodes CDR1 SNHLY and CDR2 FYNNEI. V was pared by 8 bases and J by 5 bases, with 12 bases between. The CDR3 extends over 12 amino acids. CDR3 in DNA: TGTGCCAGCCGTGGCGGGGGGACTGAAGCTTTCTTT. Amino acids: CASRGGGTEAFF.

V is TRBV5-5 and J is TRBJ2-1; D remains unclear. This CDR3 has 14 amino acids. Germline values: CDR1 SGHKS, CDR2 YYEKEE (reference sequence). Trimming cost V 3 bases and J 7 bases, with 14 bases left between them. The CDR3 here is CASSWASRRNEQFF. CDR3 coding DNA: TGTGCCAGCAGCTGGGCCTCCCGTCGGAATGAGCAGTTCTTC. The complete variable domain, with remaining parts taken from reference TRBV5-5 and TRBJ2-1, reads DAGVTQSPTHLIKTRGQQVTLRCSPISGHKSVSWYQQVLGQGPQFIFQYYEKEERGRGNFPDRFSARQFPNYSSELNVNALLLGDSALYLCASSWASRRNEQFFGPGTRLTVL.

This chain uses TRBV10-1 with TRBJ2-1, with 9 nucleotides matching TRBD1. This CDR3 contains 13 residues. Germline V CDR1 and CDR2: WNHNN, SYGVQD (reference sequence). J was trimmed by 7 bases and V by 8 bases; bases with no gene match: 6. In DNA form, the CDR3 reads TGCGCCAGCCAAGGGACAGGGCGGAATGAGCAGTTCTTC. Protein product: CASQGTGRNEQFF.

The chain recombines TRBV6-5 with TRBJ1-2; D remains ambiguous. Trimming removed 3 bases from V and 2 bases from J, with 7 bases in between. The CDR3 covers 13 residues. CDR1 is MNHEY and CDR2 is SVGAGI in the germline V gene. CDR3 DNA: TGTGCCAGCAGTTATTTGCGGAACTATGGCTACACCTTC. Translating gives CASSYLRNYGYTF.

This chain uses TRBV7-3 with TRBJ1-6, with a weak D call TRBD1 (6 bases). V lost 1 base to trimming and J lost 10 bases, with 20 bases between them. This CDR3 has 17 amino acids. The germline V gene has CDR1 SGHTA and CDR2 FQGTGA. Here the CDR3 DNA reads TGTGCCAGCAGCTTAAGTGGGGGCACTCGTCCCGCGTCACCCCTCCACTTT. Protein product: CASSLSGGTRPASPLHF.

The V gene is TRBV3-1 (or the pseudogene TRBV3-2), the J gene TRBJ1-6; 8 nucleotides match TRBD1. This CDR3 comprises 18 residues. Trimming took 2 bases from V and 8 from J; bases not matched to a gene: 14. CDR1 and CDR2 from the germline V gene are LGHDT and YNNKEL (reference sequence). The CDR3 loop reads CASSQRRHAGGTYSPLHF. CDR3 sequence (DNA): TGTGCCAGCAGCCAACGAAGGCACGCAGGGGGCACTTATTCACCCCTCCACTTT.

The chain's CDR3 is CASSEYGNALDEQFF. The DNA for the CDR3 is TGCGCCAGCAGTGAGTACGGGAATGCCTTGGATGAGCAGTTCTTC. This chain connects TRBV10-2 to TRBJ2-1, with D possibly TRBD2 on 5 matching bases. The CDR3 totals 15 residues. Germline V gene sequence: CDR1 WSHSY, CDR2 SAAADI. V shed 1 base and J shed 8 bases, with 15 bases lying between them.

This chain links TRBV2 with TRBJ1-1; D not certain. V was shortened by 7 bases and J by 1 base, with 16 bases between the two germline ends. The CDR3 is 15 residues long. Germline V CDR1 and CDR2: SNHLY, FYNNEI. The CDR3 sequence is CASTSEEGGNTEAFF. The CDR3 region has the DNA TGTGCCAGCACTTCGGAGGAAGGTGGGAACACTGAAGCTTTCTTT.

The chain has TRBV19 and TRBJ1-5, with D tentatively TRBD1 (6 bases). Germline CDR1 reads LNHDA; CDR2 reads SQIVND (reference sequence). V was clipped by 4 bases and J by 2 bases, with 9 bases between them. The CDR3 length is 14 residues. CDR3: CASSNEGGNQPQHF. The CDR3 region has the DNA TGTGCCAGTAGTAACGAGGGGGGCAATCAGCCCCAGCATTTT. The whole variable domain, filled in from reference TRBV19 and TRBJ1-5, reads DGGITQSPKYLFRKEGQNVTLSCEQNLNHDAMYWYRQDPGQGLRLIYYSQIVNDFQKGDIAEGYSVSREKKESFPLTVTSAQKNPTAFYLCASSNEGGNQPQHFGDGTRLSIL.

This chain connects TRBV19 to TRBJ1-2; TRBD1 matches at 7 bases. This CDR3 spans 14 amino acids. Trimming cost V 6 bases and J 0 bases; bases outside gene matches: 4. From germline, CDR1 is LNHDA and CDR2 SQIVND (reference sequence). CDR3 sequence: CASSRRGSNYGYTF. As DNA, the CDR3 is TGTGCCAGTAGCCGCAGGGGGTCTAACTATGGCTACACCTTC. Together with reference TRBV19 and TRBJ1-2, the CDR3 gives the full variable domain: DGGITQSPKYLFRKEGQNVTLSCEQNLNHDAMYWYRQDPGQGLRLIYYSQIVNDFQKGDIAEGYSVSREKKESFPLTVTSAQKNPTAFYLCASSRRGSNYGYTFGSGTRLTVV.

V usage is TRBV19 and J usage is TRBJ1-5; D is possibly TRBD1 (5 bases). The germline V and J ends were trimmed by 4 bases and 6 bases, with 19 bases remaining between them. The CDR3 runs 16 residues. Germline CDR1 and CDR2: LNHDA and SQIVND (reference sequence). CDR3 nucleotide sequence: TGTGCCAGTAGTAATACCAGGGTCGGGTGGAGTCAGCCCCAGCATTTT. Protein sequence: CASSNTRVGWSQPQHF.

The CDR3 DNA reads TGTGCCATCAGTGAGTCGATTCAGACTGAAGCTTTCTTT. Translating it yields CAISESIQTEAFF. The V and J genes are TRBV10-3 and TRBJ1-1; no clear D. The V end lost 0 bases, the J end lost 5 bases, and 7 bases lay between the germline ends. Germline V lookup: CDR1 ENHRY, CDR2 SYGVKD. This CDR3 is 13 amino acids long.

Remarks on this clone: Different DNA sequences within this sample yield the same CDR3. V usage is TRBV27 and J usage is TRBJ1-2, with 12 bases that match TRBD1. J was trimmed by 5 bases and V by 4 bases; bases with no gene match: 5. The CDR3 runs to 15 residues. The V gene's germline CDR1 is MNHEY and CDR2 SMNVEV (reference sequence). CDR3 protein: CASSYRDRGRYGYTF. The CDR3 DNA follows: TGTGCCAGCAGTTACCGGGACAGGGGGCGGTATGGCTACACCTTC.

The J gene is TRBJ2-4, the V gene TRBV6-5; 7 bases are shared with TRBD1. Germline V gene lookup returns CDR1 MNHEY and CDR2 SVGAGI. The V gene end was trimmed by 5 bases and the J gene end by 4 bases; junction bases not matched to a gene: 8. The CDR3 loop spans 15 amino acids. CDR3 in DNA: TGTGCCAGCAGTCACTGGGACAGAGGAAAAAACATTCAGTACTTC. As protein: CASSHWDRGKNIQYF.

The chain is built from TRBV30 and TRBJ1-1, with 11 bases that match TRBD1. Germline V gene lookup returns CDR1 GTSNPN and CDR2 SVGIG (reference sequence). J lost 0 bases, V lost 6 bases, and 6 bases had no gene match. CDR3 length: 15 residues. The CDR3 nucleotides are TGTGCCTGCCCCGGGACAGGGGGTATGAACACTGAAGCTTTCTTT. Its protein is CACPGTGGMNTEAFF.

This clone was counted a few times. V and J are TRBV4-2 and TRBJ2-1; TRBD1 might be the D (6 bases). This CDR3 contains 15 residues. The germline V gene has CDR1 LGHNA and CDR2 YNFKEQ. Trimming removed 3 bases at V and 0 bases at J, with 9 bases between. The CDR3 is CASSQGASSYNEQFF. In DNA, the CDR3 is TGTGCCAGCAGCCAGGGGGCCAGCTCCTACAATGAGCAGTTCTTC.

The chain joins TRBV7-2 to TRBJ1-5, with D possibly being TRBD1 (5 bases). The germline gives CDR1 SGHTA, CDR2 FQGNSA. The ends were cut back, 5 bases at V and 0 bases at J, with 11 bases in the middle. The CDR3 runs to 15 residues. For the CDR3, the DNA is TGTGCCAGCAGCACCGACAGTAATAGCAATCAGCCCCAGCATTTT. It yields the protein CASSTDSNSNQPQHF. The full variable domain, with the rest looked up from reference TRBV7-2 and TRBJ1-5, is GAGVSQSPSNKVTEKGKDVELRCDPISGHTALYWYRQSLGQGLEFLIYFQGNSAPDKSGLPSDRFSAERTGGSVSTLTIQRTQQEDSAVYLCASSTDSNSNQPQHFGDGTRLSIL.

The chain joins TRBV6-2 or TRBV6-3 to TRBJ1-2, with D tentatively TRBD1 (6 bases). The CDR3 runs to 14 residues. Germline V gives CDR1 MNHEY, CDR2 SVGEGT. V was cut by 5 bases and J by 7 bases, with 17 bases left in between. CDR3 residues: CASSQRTAASGYTF. The CDR3 DNA reads TGTGCCAGCAGTCAGCGGACAGCCGCGTCTGGCTACACCTTC.

This chain connects TRBV9 to TRBJ1-5, with 7 nucleotides matching TRBD1. The CDR3 runs 15 residues. V shed 3 bases, J shed 4 bases, and the junction held 7 bases outside the gene matches. Germline CDR1 reads SGDLS; CDR2 reads YYNGEE. The CDR3 DNA follows: TGTGCCAGCAGCGCCTCGGGACAGACAAATCAGCCCCAGCATTTT. It yields the protein CASSASGQTNQPQHF. The variable domain in full, completed from reference TRBV9 and TRBJ1-5, reads DSGVTQTPKHLITATGQRVTLRCSPRSGDLSVYWYQQSLDQGLQFLIQYYNGEERAKGNILERFSAQQFPDLHSELNLSSLELGDSALYFCASSASGQTNQPQHFGDGTRLSIL.

V is TRBV7-8 and J is TRBJ1-1; TRBD1 matches 9 bases. The CDR3 sequence is 14 residues long. CDR1 is SGHVS and CDR2 is FQNEAQ in the germline V gene. With 4 bases clipped from V and 6 bases from J, the junction kept 6 bases outside the gene matches. CDR3 amino acids: CASSSGTGRPEAFF. The DNA of the CDR3 is TGTGCCAGCAGCTCCGGGACAGGGAGGCCTGAAGCTTTCTTT.